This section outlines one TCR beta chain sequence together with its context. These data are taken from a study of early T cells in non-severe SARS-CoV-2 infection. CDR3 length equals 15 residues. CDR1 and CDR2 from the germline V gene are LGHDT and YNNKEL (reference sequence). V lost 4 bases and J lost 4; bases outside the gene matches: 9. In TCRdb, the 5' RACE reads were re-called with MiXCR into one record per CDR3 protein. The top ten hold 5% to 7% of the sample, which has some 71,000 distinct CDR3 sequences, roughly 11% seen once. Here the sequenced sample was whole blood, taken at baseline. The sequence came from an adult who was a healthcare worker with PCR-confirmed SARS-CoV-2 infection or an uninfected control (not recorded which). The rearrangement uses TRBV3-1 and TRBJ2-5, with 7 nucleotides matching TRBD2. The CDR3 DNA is TGTGCCAGCAGCCCTCTGGGGAGGGCCAGAGAGACCCAGTACTTC. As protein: CASSPLGRARETQYF.